Listed below are T cell receptor beta chains from one sample, sequenced in a study of blood T cell repertoires in COVID-19. Assay used: immunoSEQ multiplex PCR; TCRdb lists only in-frame clones, some missing. The table lists over 25,000 clones, over 80% of them singletons. Sequenced input: peripheral blood. These receptors were taken from a man in his sixties or seventies with acute or convalescent COVID-19. CDR3s include the opening cysteine and the closing phenylalanine or tryptophan. The order of the fields is V gene, J gene, clone size, D gene, CDR3 DNA, CDR3 protein. A D gene is named only where the DNA matches it firmly. Some rows have no size entry. The others give once, few or many, or a class for an expanded clone.

>TRBV6-5|TRBJ2-7|NA|TRBD1
TGTGCCAGCAGCGCGACAGGGAGAAGCGAGCAGTACTTC
CASSATGRSEQYF
>TRBV3-1/TRBV3-2|TRBJ1-4|few|TRBD1
TGTGCCAGCAGCCAAGACCCCAGGGGGGCTAATGAAAAACTGTTTTTT
CASSQDPRGANEKLFF
>TRBV18|TRBJ2-7|NA|NA
TGTGCCAGCTCACCCCGACTCCCGATCCGCGGGAACGAGCAGTACTTC
CASSPRLPIRGNEQYF
>TRBV9|TRBJ1-3|NA|NA
TGTGCCAGCAGCGTGCTTCCGGTCGTCTCTGGAAACACCATATATTTT
CASSVLPVVSGNTIYF
>TRBV24-1|TRBJ2-1|NA|TRBD2
TGTGCCACCAGTGATCGGCTAGCGGGGACCAATGAGCAGTTCTTC
CATSDRLAGTNEQFF
>TRBV5-1|TRBJ2-1|NA|TRBD2
TGCGCCAGCAGCTTCTCAACCGGGACCGCCGGGGGGTCTGAGCAGTTCTTC
CASSFSTGTAGGSEQFF
>TRBV7-9|TRBJ1-5|once|NA
TGTGCCAGCAGCGCCTACAGAGATCAGCCCCAGCATTTT
CASSAYRDQPQHF
>TRBV28|TRBJ1-6|few|NA
TGTGCCAGCTGCATCCGGTTCTATAATTCACCCCTCCACTTT
CASCIRFYNSPLHF
>TRBV5-6|TRBJ1-6|NA|TRBD1
TGTGCCAGCAGCTTGGCCCTGGGACAGGGGGCCGGGACACCCCTCCACTTT
CASSLALGQGAGTPLHF
>TRBV6-5|TRBJ2-7|NA|TRBD1
TGTGCCAGCAGTTTTGGACAGGGGATAGGCGAGCAGTACTTC
CASSFGQGIGEQYF
>TRBV7-9|TRBJ2-2|NA|NA
TGTGCCAGCAGCTTATCTGGCGGGGCCGGGGAGCTGTTTTTT
CASSLSGGAGELFF
>TRBV4-1|TRBJ1-6|NA|NA
TGCGCCAGCAGCCCCACAGGGAATTCACCCCTCCACTTT
CASSPTGNSPLHF
>TRBV7-9|TRBJ1-5|NA|NA
TGTGCCAGCAGCTTGGGTGGGACAAGCTCCAATCAGCCCCAGCATTTT
CASSLGGTSSNQPQHF
>TRBV27|TRBJ2-7|NA|TRBD2
TGTGCCAGCAGTTCCCCTCTCTCTCGGACTAGCGGGAGTCCAAGCCCTCAGCAGTACTTC
CASSSPLSRTSGSPSPQQYF
>TRBV18|TRBJ2-5|NA|TRBD2
TGTGCCAGCTCACCGACTAGCGGAGAAGAGACCCAGTACTTC
CASSPTSGEETQYF
>TRBV11-2|TRBJ1-4|NA|NA
TGTGCCAGCAGCCAAGGGGGGGAGGAAAAACTGTTTTTT
CASSQGGEEKLFF